The TCR beta chain under discussion was sequenced for a study of shared clonotypes between healthy human individuals. Overall study findings and caveats: The sharing of 4% to 5.5% of naive CD4 clonotypes was seen across a handful of donors.

As to this clone: Its antigen is unknown.

The assay was carried out at the deep level. Clones were read by immunoSEQ multiplex PCR, and TCRdb kept only the in-frame ones, dropping some. The data contain some 1,400,000 clones, roughly 97% of them singletons. There are 14 residues in the CDR3. With 10 bases removed from V and 0 bases from J, the gap between germline ends came to 16 bases. The germline V gene encodes CDR1 SNHLY and CDR2 FYNNEI. The genes are TRBV2 and TRBJ2-7; D perhaps matches TRBD1 (6 bases). This TCR was recovered from a man in his thirties or forties in good health. The specimen was naive CD4+ T cells sorted from blood. Subset noted: CD45RA+ positively selected. The CDR3 DNA follows: TGTGCCAACCGAAGACAGGCGAGCTCCTACGAGCAGTACTTC. Translated, it gives CANRRQASSYEQYF.